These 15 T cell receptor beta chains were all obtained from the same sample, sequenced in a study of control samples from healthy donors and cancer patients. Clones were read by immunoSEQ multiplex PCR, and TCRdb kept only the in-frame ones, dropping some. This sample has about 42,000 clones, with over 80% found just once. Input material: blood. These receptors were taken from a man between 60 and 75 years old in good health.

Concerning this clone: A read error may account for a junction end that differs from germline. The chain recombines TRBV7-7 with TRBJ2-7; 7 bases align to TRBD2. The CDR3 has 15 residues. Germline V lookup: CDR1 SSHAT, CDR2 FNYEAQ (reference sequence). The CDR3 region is CASSASSGSSYEQYF. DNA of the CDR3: TGTGCTAGCAGCGCTTCTAGCGGTAGCTCCTACGAGCAGTACTTC.

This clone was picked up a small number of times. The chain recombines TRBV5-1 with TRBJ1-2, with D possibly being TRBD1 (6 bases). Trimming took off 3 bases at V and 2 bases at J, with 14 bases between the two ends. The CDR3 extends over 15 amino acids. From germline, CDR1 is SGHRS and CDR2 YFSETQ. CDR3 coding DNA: TGCGCCAGCAGCTCATCAGGGGTCTCCAACTATGGCTACACCTTC. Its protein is CASSSSGVSNYGYTF. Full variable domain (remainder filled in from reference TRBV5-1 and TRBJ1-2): KAGVTQTPRYLIKTRGQQVTLSCSPISGHRSVSWYQQTPGQGLQFLFEYFSETQRNKGNFPGRFSGRQFSNSRSEMNVSTLELGDSALYLCASSSSGVSNYGYTFGSGTRLTVV.

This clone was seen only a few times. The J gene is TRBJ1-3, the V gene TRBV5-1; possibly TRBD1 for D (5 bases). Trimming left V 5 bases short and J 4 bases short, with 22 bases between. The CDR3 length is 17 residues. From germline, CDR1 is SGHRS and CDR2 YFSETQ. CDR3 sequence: CASSFLGVPVGGNTIYF. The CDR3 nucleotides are TGCGCCAGCAGTTTTCTAGGGGTCCCAGTTGGAGGAAACACCATATATTTT. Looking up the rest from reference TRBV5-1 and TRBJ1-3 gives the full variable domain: KAGVTQTPRYLIKTRGQQVTLSCSPISGHRSVSWYQQTPGQGLQFLFEYFSETQRNKGNFPGRFSGRQFSNSRSEMNVSTLELGDSALYLCASSFLGVPVGGNTIYFGEGSWLTVV.

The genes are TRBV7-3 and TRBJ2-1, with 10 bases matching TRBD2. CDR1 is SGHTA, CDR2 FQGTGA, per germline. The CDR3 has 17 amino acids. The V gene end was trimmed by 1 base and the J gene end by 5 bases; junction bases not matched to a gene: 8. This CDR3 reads CASSLRVGTSANNEQFF. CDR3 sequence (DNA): TGTGCCAGCAGCTTAAGGGTTGGGACTAGCGCCAACAATGAGCAGTTCTTC.

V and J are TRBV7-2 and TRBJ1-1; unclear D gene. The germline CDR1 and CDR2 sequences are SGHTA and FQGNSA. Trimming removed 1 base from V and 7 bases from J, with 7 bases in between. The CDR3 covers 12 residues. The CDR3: CASSLVSDEAFF. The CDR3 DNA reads TGTGCCAGCAGCTTAGTATCGGATGAAGCTTTCTTT.

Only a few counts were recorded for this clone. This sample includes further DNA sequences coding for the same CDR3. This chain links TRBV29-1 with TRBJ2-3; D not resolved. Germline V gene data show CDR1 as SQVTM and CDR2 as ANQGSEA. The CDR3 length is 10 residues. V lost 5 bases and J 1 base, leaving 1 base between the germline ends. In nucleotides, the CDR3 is TGCAGCGTTCGCACAGATACGCAGTATTTT. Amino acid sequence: CSVRTDTQYF.

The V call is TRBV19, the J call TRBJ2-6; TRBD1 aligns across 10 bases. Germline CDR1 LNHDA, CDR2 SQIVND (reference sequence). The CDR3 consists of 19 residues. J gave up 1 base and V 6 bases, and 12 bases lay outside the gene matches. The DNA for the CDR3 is TGTGCCAGTAGAACAAAACTCCGGGACAGGGGATCTGGGGCCAACGTCCTGACTTTC. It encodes CASRTKLRDRGSGANVLTF.

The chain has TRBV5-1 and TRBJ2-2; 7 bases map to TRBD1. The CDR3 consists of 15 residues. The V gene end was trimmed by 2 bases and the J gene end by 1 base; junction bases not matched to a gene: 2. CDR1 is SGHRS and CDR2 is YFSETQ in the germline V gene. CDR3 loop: CASSLRTGNTGELFF. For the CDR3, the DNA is TGCGCCAGCAGCTTAAGGACAGGGAACACCGGGGAGCTGTTTTTT.

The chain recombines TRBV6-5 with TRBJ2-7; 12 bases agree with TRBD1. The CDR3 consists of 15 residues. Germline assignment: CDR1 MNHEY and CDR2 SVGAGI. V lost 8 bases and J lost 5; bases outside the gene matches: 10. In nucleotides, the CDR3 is TGTGCCAGCGACTTTTGGGGGACAGGGGGCGACGAGCAGTACTTC. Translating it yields CASDFWGTGGDEQYF.

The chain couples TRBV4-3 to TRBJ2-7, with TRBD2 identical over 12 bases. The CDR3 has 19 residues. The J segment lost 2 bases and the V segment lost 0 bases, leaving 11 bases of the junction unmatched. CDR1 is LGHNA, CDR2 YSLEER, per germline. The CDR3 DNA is TGCGCCAGCAGCCAAGATAGAACTAGCGGGGGGACCTATCCCTACGAGCAGTACTTC. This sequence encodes CASSQDRTSGGTYPYEQYF.

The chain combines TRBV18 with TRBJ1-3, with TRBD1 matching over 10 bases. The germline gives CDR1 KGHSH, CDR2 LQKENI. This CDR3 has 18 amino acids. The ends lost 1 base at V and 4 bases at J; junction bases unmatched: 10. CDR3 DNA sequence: TGTGCCAGCTCACCACAAATGTCCGGGACAGGGGAAGGAAACACCATATATTTT. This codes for CASSPQMSGTGEGNTIYF. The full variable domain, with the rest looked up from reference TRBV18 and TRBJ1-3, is NAGVMQNPRHLVRRRGQEARLRCSPMKGHSHVYWYRQLPEEGLKFMVYLQKENIIDESGMPKERFSAEFPKEGPSILRIQQVVRGDSAAYFCASSPQMSGTGEGNTIYFGEGSWLTVV.

The CDR3 sequence: CASTEGFDSPLHF. CDR3 sequence (DNA): TGTGCCAGCACCGAGGGGTTTGATTCACCCCTCCACTTT. This rearrangement joins TRBV7-9 to TRBJ1-6; weak D call: TRBD1 (5 bases). The CDR3 contains 13 residues. Germline V CDR1 and CDR2: SEHNR, FQNEAQ (reference sequence). V lost 7 bases to trimming and J lost 8 bases, with 12 bases between them.

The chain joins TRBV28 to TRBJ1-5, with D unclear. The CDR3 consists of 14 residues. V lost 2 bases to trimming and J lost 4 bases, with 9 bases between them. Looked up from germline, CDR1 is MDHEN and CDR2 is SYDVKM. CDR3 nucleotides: TGTGCCAGCAGTTTAATTCAAGGTAATCAGCCCCAGCATTTT. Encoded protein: CASSLIQGNQPQHF. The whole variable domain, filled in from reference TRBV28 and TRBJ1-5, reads DVKVTQSSRYLVKRTGEKVFLECVQDMDHENMFWYRQDPGLGLRLIYFSYDVKMKEKGDIPEGYSVSREKKERFSLILESASTNQTSMYLCASSLIQGNQPQHFGDGTRLSIL.

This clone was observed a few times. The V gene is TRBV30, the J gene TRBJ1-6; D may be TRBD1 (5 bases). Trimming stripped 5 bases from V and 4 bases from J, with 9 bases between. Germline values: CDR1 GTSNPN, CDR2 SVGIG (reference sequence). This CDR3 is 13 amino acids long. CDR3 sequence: CAWEGVYNSPLHF. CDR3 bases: TGTGCCTGGGAAGGGGTGTATAATTCACCCCTCCACTTT.

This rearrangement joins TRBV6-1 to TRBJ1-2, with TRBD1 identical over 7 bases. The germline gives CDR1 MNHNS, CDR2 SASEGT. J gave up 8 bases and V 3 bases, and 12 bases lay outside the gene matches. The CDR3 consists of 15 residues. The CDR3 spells CASSEWLGQGEGYTF. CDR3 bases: TGTGCCAGCAGTGAGTGGTTGGGGCAGGGGGAAGGCTACACCTTC.